The 22 T cell receptor beta chains below come from one sample, sequenced in a study of T cells after yellow fever vaccination. From the 5' RACE reads, TCRdb called clonotypes with MiXCR, one entry per CDR3 protein. The repertoire includes around 350,000 distinct CDR3 sequences, 6.2% of them detected once, and approximately 16% sits in the top ten. The starting material was PBMCs, obtained 5 days after the yellow fever booster vaccination. The receptors here all came from a man aged 30-40 years who received the YFV17D yellow fever vaccine.

The rearrangement joins TRBV9 to TRBJ2-5, with no clear D. From germline, CDR1 is SGDLS and CDR2 YYNGEE. Trimming pared 0 bases from V and 4 bases from J, leaving 10 bases between. The CDR3 covers 14 residues. The CDR3 sequence is CASSVDEEPETQYF. The CDR3 nucleotides read TGTGCCAGCAGCGTAGACGAGGAGCCAGAGACCCAGTACTTC. Full variable domain (missing parts from reference TRBV9 and TRBJ2-5): DSGVTQTPKHLITATGQRVTLRCSPRSGDLSVYWYQQSLDQGLQFLIQYYNGEERAKGNILERFSAQQFPDLHSELNLSSLELGDSALYFCASSVDEEPETQYFGPGTRLLVL.

This rearrangement joins TRBV5-1 to TRBJ2-1, with 8 positions matching TRBD1. The CDR3 spans 15 residues. The germline V gene encodes CDR1 SGHRS and CDR2 YFSETQ. V dropped 0 bases and J dropped 11; count of bases not matched to a gene: 10. This CDR3 reads CASSLGQGMLNKQFF. CDR3 DNA: TGCGCCAGCAGCTTGGGACAGGGGATGCTAAATAAGCAGTTCTTC.

V and J are TRBV11-2 and TRBJ1-1; TRBD1 agrees at 7 bases. V gave up 5 bases and J gave up 1 base; unmatched junction bases: 4. Per germline, CDR1 SGHAT and CDR2 FQNNGV. The CDR3 length is 14 residues. CDR3 bases: TGTGCCAGCAGCATGGGACAGAAGAACACTGAAGCTTTCTTT. Protein: CASSMGQKNTEAFF.

This clonotype has at least ten counts. CDR3 DNA sequence: TGCAGTACAGGGGAAACTAGCGTGAACATTCAGTACTTC. Its protein product is CSTGETSVNIQYF. This sequence joins TRBV20-1 and TRBJ2-4; either TRBD1 or TRBD2 may fit D (7 bases each). This CDR3 spans 13 amino acids. V lost 8 bases, J lost 7 bases, and 18 bases lay in between. CDR1 is DFQATT and CDR2 is SNEGSKA in the germline V gene (reference sequence).

This clonotype was seen repeatedly, ten times or more. The genes are TRBV9 and TRBJ2-4; 7 bases align to TRBD2. Germline lookup yields CDR1 SGDLS and CDR2 YYNGEE. This CDR3 spans 14 amino acids. The V and J ends lost 4 bases and 9 bases, in that order; junction bases with no gene match: 10. CDR3 nucleotides: TGTGCCAGCAGCCCGACTACTAGCGTCGGCATTCAGTACTTC. This encodes CASSPTTSVGIQYF.

This sequence joins TRBV6-2 or TRBV6-3 and TRBJ2-1; TRBD2 is a possible D gene (5 bases). V was shortened by 6 bases and J by 2 bases, with 23 bases between the two germline ends. The CDR3 has 18 amino acids. Germline loops: CDR1 MNHEY, CDR2 SVGEGT. CDR3 region: CASRPHLAPGPTYNEQFF. The CDR3 bases are TGTGCCAGCAGGCCCCACCTAGCCCCCGGGCCTACCTACAATGAGCAGTTCTTC.

This clonotype came up many times. This chain links TRBV24-1 with TRBJ2-2; D is possibly TRBD1 (5 bases). The ends were cut back, 3 bases at V and 4 bases at J, with 11 bases in the middle. This CDR3 spans 15 amino acids. The V gene's germline CDR1 is KGHDR and CDR2 SFDVKD. Written as DNA, the CDR3 is TGTGCCACCAGTGATCCTGCGGACACCACCGGGGAGCTGTTTTTT. Translated: CATSDPADTTGELFF.

In its sample, this clonotype was seen a few times. The J gene is TRBJ2-3, the V gene TRBV7-2; 7 bases line up with TRBD2. V lost 9 bases and J lost 3; bases outside the gene matches: 15. The CDR3 is 16 amino acids. The germline CDR1 and CDR2 sequences are SGHTA and FQGNSA. CDR3 nucleotide sequence: TGTGCCAGTGGACCTACAACGGGACTATTAACAGATACGCAGTATTTT. Amino acid sequence: CASGPTTGLLTDTQYF.

This clonotype was observed a handful of times. The chain couples TRBV20-1 to TRBJ2-7, with 7 bases identical to TRBD1. Germline V gene data show CDR1 as DFQATT and CDR2 as SNEGSKA (reference sequence). Unmatched junction bases numbered 9, after V lost 3 bases and J lost 7 bases. This CDR3 contains 13 residues. In DNA form, the CDR3 reads TGCAGTGCTAGGTGGGCAGGGGGTATAGAGCAGTACTTC. Translation: CSARWAGGIEQYF.

This clonotype occurred a few times. This rearrangement joins TRBV10-3 to TRBJ2-1, with TRBD2 matching 9 bases. V was clipped by 2 bases and J by 10 bases; unmatched bases: 9. Per germline, CDR1 ENHRY and CDR2 SYGVKD. CDR3 length: 15 residues. CDR3 region: CAISETASGKDEQFF. CDR3 in DNA: TGTGCCATCAGTGAGACGGCTAGCGGGAAGGACGAGCAGTTCTTC.

The V gene is TRBV20-1, the J gene TRBJ2-7; 11 bases are shared with TRBD2. After removal of 3 bases from V and 7 bases from J, the junction contained 8 bases not matched to a gene. This CDR3 region has 14 residues. In germline, CDR1 is DFQATT, CDR2 SNEGSKA (reference sequence). CDR3 DNA: TGCAGTGCTAGTCGGCCTAGCGGGAGGCGGGAGCAGTACTTC. Amino acid sequence: CSASRPSGRREQYF.

The chain has TRBV20-1 and TRBJ1-2; D not resolved. The V end was cut by 3 bases, the J end by 2 bases, with 10 bases between. The CDR3 contains 13 residues. Germline CDR1 and CDR2: DFQATT and SNEGSKA (reference sequence). CDR3 bases: TGCAGTGCTAGTGAGGATCGCAACTATGGCTACACCTTC. This sequence encodes CSASEDRNYGYTF.

The chain carries TRBV5-1 and TRBJ2-1, with 10 bases matching TRBD1. The CDR3 covers 14 residues. The germline gives CDR1 SGHRS, CDR2 YFSETQ. V lost 0 bases and J lost 15; bases outside the gene matches: 9. In DNA form, the CDR3 reads TGCGCCAGCAGCTTGGTAGCGGGACAGGGGCGAGGGTTCTTC. Translating gives CASSLVAGQGRGFF.

There are a few counts of this clonotype. This rearrangement joins TRBV7-9 to TRBJ2-1; D gene unclear. From germline, CDR1 is SEHNR and CDR2 FQNEAQ (reference sequence). Trimming stripped 3 bases from V and 0 bases from J, with 6 bases between. CDR3 size: 14 residues. CDR3 sequence (DNA): TGTGCCAGCAGCTTTGGATTCTCCTACAATGAGCAGTTCTTC. Protein product: CASSFGFSYNEQFF.

The chain is built from TRBV10-3 and TRBJ2-3; TRBD2 agrees at 7 bases. CDR1 ENHRY and CDR2 SYGVKD come from the germline V gene. The CDR3 runs to 15 residues. J lost 2 bases, V lost 3 bases, and 5 bases had no gene match. The CDR3 region has the DNA TGTGCCATCAGTGACGGCGGGGGAGTCACAGATACGCAGTATTTT. It yields the protein CAISDGGGVTDTQYF.

The chain has TRBV7-2 and TRBJ2-1; D is undetermined. Germline V gives CDR1 SGHTA, CDR2 FQGNSA. Trimming cost V 0 bases and J 9 bases, with 18 bases left between them. The CDR3 loop spans 16 amino acids. The CDR3 sequence is CASSLAPVGGVSEQFF. Written as DNA, the CDR3 is TGTGCCAGCAGCTTAGCCCCCGTGGGTGGGGTCAGTGAGCAGTTCTTC.

The chain uses TRBV4-2 and TRBJ2-5, with 7 bases lining up with TRBD1. Trimming at V came to 3 bases and at J to 4 bases, leaving 20 bases not matched to a gene. From germline, CDR1 is LGHNA and CDR2 YNFKEQ. This CDR3 spans 19 amino acids. The chain's CDR3 is CASSQDGTALRFKPETQYF. The CDR3 bases are TGTGCCAGCAGCCAGGACGGGACAGCCTTACGCTTTAAACCAGAGACCCAGTACTTC.

This clonotype was seen many times. The chain is built from TRBV15 and TRBJ2-2, with D perhaps TRBD1 or TRBD2 (6 bases each). The CDR3 spans 14 residues. Germline V lookup: CDR1 LNHNV, CDR2 YYDKDF (reference sequence). Trimming removed 2 bases from V and 4 bases from J, with 8 bases in between. As DNA, the CDR3 is TGTGCCACCAGCAGAAGGGGGGTCACCGGGGAGCTGTTTTTT. This encodes CATSRRGVTGELFF.

This clonotype has a count of ten or more. The rearrangement links TRBV7-2 to TRBJ2-5; TRBD2 agrees at 7 bases. This CDR3 spans 13 amino acids. V was clipped by 1 base and J by 4 bases; unmatched bases: 0. The germline CDR1 and CDR2 sequences are SGHTA and FQGNSA. CDR3 nucleotides: TGTGCCAGCAGCTTAGGACTAGCAGAGACCCAGTACTTC. Its protein is CASSLGLAETQYF.

This clonotype has ten or more counts. The chain uses TRBV6-2 or TRBV6-3 and TRBJ2-1, with 14 nucleotides matching TRBD2. CDR3 size: 14 residues. Germline CDR1 and CDR2: MNHEY and SVGEGT. V gave up 5 bases and J gave up 6 bases; unmatched junction bases: 0. Here the CDR3 reads CASSGLAGGNEQFF. In nucleotides, the CDR3 is TGTGCCAGCAGTGGACTAGCGGGAGGCAATGAGCAGTTCTTC.

At least ten counts were recorded for this clonotype. The genes are TRBV9 and TRBJ2-2; perhaps TRBD2 as D (5 bases). CDR1 SGDLS and CDR2 YYNGEE come from the germline V gene. The CDR3 consists of 15 residues. V was shortened by 0 bases and J by 4 bases, with 10 bases between the two germline ends. CDR3 residues: CASSVDSRGTGELFF. The CDR3 nucleotides read TGTGCCAGCAGCGTAGATAGTCGGGGCACCGGGGAGCTGTTTTTT.

This clonotype appeared a few times. The rearrangement joins TRBV20-1 to TRBJ2-1; 11 bases are shared with TRBD2. This CDR3 is built from 15 residues. V gave up 2 bases and J gave up 2 bases; unmatched junction bases: 2. Looked up from germline, CDR1 is DFQATT and CDR2 is SNEGSKA (reference sequence). CDR3 in DNA: TGCAGTGCTAGACCTAGCGGGAGGACCTACAATGAGCAGTTCTTC. It codes for CSARPSGRTYNEQFF.